This T cell receptor (beta chain) stems from a study of control samples from healthy donors and cancer patients. Generated by immunoSEQ multiplex PCR, the TCRdb table keeps only in-frame clones and is missing some. The repertoire holds some 130,000 clones, with 80% to 95% as singletons. Germline lookup yields CDR1 LNHDA and CDR2 SQIVND (reference sequence). Between the trimmed V and J ends, which lost 7 bases and 3 bases, there was a span of 16 bases. CDR3 length equals 15 residues. Sequencing input: blood. This chain uses TRBV19 with TRBJ2-1, with D maybe TRBD2 (7 bases). The source of this sequence is a man aged 35-49 years in good health. In DNA, the CDR3 is TGTGCCAGTACCTCGAGCGGGACATTCTACAATGAGCAGTTCTTC. Protein sequence: CASTSSGTFYNEQFF.